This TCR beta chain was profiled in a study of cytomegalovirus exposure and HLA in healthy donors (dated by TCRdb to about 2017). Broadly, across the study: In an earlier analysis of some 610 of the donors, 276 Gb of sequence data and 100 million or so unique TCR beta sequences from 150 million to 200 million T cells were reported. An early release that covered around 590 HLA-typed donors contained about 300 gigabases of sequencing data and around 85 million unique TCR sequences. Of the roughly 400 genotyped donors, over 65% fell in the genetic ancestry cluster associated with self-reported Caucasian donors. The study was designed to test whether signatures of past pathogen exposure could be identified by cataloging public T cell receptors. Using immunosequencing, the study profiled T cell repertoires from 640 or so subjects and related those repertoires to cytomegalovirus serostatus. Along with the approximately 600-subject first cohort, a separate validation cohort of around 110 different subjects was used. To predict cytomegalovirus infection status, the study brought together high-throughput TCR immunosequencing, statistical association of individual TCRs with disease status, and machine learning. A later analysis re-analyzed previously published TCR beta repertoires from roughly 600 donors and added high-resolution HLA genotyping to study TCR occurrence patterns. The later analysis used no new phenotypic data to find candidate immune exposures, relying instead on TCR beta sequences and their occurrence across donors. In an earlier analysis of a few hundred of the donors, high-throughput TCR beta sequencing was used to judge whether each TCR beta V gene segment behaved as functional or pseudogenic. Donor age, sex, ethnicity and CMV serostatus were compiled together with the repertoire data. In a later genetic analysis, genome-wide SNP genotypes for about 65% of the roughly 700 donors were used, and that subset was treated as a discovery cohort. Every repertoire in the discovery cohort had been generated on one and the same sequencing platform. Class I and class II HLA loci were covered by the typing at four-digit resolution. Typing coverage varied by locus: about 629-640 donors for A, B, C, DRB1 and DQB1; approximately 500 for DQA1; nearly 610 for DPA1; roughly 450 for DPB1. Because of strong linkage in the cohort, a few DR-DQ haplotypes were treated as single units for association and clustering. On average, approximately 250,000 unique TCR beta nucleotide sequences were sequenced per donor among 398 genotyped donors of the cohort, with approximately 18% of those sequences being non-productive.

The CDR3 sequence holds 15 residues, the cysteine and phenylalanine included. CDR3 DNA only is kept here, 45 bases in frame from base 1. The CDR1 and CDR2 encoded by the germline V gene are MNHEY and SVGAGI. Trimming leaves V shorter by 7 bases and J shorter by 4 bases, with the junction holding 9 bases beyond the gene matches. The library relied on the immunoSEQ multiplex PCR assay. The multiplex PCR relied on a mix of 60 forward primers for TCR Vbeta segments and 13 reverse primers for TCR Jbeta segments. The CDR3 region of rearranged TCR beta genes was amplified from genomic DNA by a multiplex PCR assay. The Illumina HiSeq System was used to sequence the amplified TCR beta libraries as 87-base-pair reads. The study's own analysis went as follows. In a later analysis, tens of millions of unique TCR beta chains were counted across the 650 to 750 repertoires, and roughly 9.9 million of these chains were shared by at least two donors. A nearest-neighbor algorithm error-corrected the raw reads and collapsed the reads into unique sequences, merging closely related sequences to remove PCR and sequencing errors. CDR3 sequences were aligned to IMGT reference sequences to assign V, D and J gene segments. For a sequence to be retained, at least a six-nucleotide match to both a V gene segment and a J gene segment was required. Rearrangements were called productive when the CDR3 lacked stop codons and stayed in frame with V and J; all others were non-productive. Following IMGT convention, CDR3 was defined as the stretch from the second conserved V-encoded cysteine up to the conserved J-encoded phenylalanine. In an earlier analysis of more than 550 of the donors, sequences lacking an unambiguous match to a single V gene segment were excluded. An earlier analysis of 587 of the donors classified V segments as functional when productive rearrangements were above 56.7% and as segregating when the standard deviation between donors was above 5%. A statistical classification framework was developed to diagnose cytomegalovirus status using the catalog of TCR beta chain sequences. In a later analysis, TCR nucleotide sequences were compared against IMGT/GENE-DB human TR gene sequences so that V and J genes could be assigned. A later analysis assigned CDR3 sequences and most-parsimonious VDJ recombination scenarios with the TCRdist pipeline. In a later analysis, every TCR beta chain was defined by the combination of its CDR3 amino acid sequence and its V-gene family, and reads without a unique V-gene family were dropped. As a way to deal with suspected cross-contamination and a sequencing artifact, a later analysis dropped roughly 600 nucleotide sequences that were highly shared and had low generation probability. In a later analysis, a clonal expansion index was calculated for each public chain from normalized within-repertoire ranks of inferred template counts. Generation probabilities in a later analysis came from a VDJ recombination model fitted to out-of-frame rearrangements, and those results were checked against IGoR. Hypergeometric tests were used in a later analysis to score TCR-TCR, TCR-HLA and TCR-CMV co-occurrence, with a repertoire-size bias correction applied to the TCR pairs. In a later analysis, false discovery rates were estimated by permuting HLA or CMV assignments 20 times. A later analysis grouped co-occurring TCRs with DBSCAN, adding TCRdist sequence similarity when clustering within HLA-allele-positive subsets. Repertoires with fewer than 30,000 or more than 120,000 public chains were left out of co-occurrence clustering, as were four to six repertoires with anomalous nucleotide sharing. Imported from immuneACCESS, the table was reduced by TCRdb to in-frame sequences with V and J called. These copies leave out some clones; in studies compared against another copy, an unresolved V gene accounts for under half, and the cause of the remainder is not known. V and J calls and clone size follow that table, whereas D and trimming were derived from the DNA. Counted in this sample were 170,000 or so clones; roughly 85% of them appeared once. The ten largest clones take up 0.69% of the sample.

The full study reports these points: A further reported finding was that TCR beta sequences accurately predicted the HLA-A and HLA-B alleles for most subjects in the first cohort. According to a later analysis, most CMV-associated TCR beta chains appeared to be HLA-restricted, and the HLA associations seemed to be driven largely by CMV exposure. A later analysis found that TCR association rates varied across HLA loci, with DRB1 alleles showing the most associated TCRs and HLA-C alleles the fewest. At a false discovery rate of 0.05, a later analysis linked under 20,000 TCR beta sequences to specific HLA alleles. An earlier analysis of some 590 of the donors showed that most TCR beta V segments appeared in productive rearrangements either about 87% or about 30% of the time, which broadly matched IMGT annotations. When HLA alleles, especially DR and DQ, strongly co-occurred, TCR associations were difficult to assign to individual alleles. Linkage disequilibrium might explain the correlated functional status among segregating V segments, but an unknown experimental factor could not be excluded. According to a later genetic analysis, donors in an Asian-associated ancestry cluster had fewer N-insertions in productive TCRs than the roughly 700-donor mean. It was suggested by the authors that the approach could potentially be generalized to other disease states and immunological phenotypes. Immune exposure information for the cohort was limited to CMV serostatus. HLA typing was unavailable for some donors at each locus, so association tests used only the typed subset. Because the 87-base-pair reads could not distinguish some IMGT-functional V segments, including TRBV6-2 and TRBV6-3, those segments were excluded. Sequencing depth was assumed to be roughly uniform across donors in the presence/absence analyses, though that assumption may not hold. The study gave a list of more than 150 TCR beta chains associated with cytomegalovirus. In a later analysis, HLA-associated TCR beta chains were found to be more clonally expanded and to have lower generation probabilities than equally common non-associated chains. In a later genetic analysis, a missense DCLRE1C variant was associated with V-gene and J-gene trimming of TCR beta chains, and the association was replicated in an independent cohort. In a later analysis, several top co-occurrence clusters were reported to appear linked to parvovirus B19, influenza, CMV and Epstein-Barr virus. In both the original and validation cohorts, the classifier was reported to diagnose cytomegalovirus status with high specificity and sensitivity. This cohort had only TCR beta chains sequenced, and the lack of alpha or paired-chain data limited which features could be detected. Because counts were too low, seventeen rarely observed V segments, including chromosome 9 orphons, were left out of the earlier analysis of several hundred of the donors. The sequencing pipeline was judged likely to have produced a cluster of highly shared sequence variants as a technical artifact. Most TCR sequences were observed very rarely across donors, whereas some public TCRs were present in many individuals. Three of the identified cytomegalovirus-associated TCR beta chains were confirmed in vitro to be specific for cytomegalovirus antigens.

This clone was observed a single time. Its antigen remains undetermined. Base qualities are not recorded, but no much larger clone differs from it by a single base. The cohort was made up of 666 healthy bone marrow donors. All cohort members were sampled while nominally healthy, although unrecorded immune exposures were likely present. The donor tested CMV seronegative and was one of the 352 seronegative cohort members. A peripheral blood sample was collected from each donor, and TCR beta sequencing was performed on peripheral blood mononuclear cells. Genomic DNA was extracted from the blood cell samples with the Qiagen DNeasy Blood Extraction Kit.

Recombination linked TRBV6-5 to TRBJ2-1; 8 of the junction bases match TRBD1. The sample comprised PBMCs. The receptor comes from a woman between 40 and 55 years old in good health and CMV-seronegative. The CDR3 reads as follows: CASIPAGGSYNEQFF. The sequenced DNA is TGTGCCAGCATCCCGGCAGGGGGCTCTTACAATGAGCAGTTCTTC.